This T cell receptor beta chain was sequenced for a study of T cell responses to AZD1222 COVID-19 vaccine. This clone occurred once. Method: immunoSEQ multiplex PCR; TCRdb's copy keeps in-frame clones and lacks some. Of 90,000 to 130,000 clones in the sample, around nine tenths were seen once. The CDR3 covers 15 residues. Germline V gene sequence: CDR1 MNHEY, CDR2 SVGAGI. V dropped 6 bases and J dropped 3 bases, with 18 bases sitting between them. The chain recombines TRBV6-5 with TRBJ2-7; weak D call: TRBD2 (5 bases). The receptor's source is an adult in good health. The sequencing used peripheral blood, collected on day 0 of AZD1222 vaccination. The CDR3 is CASRKIRDVVYEQYF. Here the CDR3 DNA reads TGTGCCAGCAGGAAGATCCGGGATGTGGTCTACGAGCAGTACTTC.